This T cell receptor (beta chain) was captured by sequencing in a study of metastatic and nonmetastatic thyroid tumors. Turning to the study itself: Repertoires from blood and tumor or nodule tissue of malignant and benign thyroid patients were compared.

Per the authors' pipeline: A distant-metastasis classifier for papillary thyroid cancer was built using CDR3 differences across clinicopathological groups. MiXCR reprocessed the PCR reads for TCRdb. TCRdb, not the original authors, processed these V and J calls. Of tens of thousands of clones listed, around 14% are singletons. Patients had received no treatment of any kind before thyroid surgery. Per germline, CDR1 DFQATT and CDR2 SNEGSKA (reference sequence). V was shortened by 3 bases and J by 3 bases, with 18 bases between the two germline ends. CDR3 length: 16 amino acids. In regard to this clone: A read error is possible here, since a much larger clone lies one base away.

This clonotype was sampled from a female donor with papillary thyroid cancer or a benign thyroid nodule (not recorded which). Some clones in this sample may be carry-over from other donors' samples. The source material was blood. J is TRBJ1-5 and V is TRBV20-1; D perhaps matches TRBD1 (6 bases). In nucleotides, the CDR3 is TGCAGTGCTAGGGCCGCGAGGGGACATCACAATCAGCCCCAGCATTTT. Translation: CSARAARGHHNQPQHF.